The clone carrying this TCR beta chain was counted many times. Its antigen remains unidentified. Molecular barcoding with unique molecular identifiers was used for the TCRbeta library. Via MiXCR, TCRdb re-called the PCR reads, giving one row per CDR3 protein. This sample has hundreds of thousands of distinct CDR3 sequences, with around 17% found just once. This sample was included in a study of T-cell reconstitution after alpha-beta-depleted transplantation in children. Study-wide results and limits: By one year post-transplant, T-cell counts and diversity largely arose from T cells that were newly produced. Surviving recipient T cells and intrathymic progenitors accounted for some patients' high TCRbeta diversity at day 60. As was reported, about two months after transplant, alpha-beta T cells came from several hundred expanded graft clones.

This CDR3 is built from 14 residues. Germline assignment: CDR1 MDHEN and CDR2 SYDVKM. V was clipped by 5 bases and J by 7 bases; unmatched bases: 7. V usage is TRBV28 and J usage is TRBJ2-7, with TRBD1 identical over 11 bases. This sequence was found in a male patient younger than 18 who had a stem cell transplant for acute lymphoblastic leukemia, so the T cells may come from the graft donor. Sequencing used PBMCs, mostly from graft donor cells, obtained 360 days after TCRalphabeta/CD19-depleted stem cell transplant. The CDR3 here is CASSLGTGGREQYF. The CDR3 DNA reads TGTGCCAGCAGTCTCGGGACAGGGGGTAGAGAGCAGTACTTC.